The present T cell receptor beta chain was sequenced within a study of blood T cell repertoires in COVID-19 (dated by TCRdb to 2020 to 2022). As for the study more broadly: Samples covering the acute and convalescent phases of COVID-19 were provided by collaborators in the United States, Italy and Spain. HLA class I and class II types, where available, came from metadata supplied by the sample provider rather than from assay-based typing. The sample metadata nearly always contained a de-identified subject ID, COVID-19 status, age in years and sex. The dataset comprised deeply sampled blood TCRbeta repertoires from subjects exposed to, actively infected with, or recovered from COVID-19. The repertoires were made available in a free public database intended to serve as a resource for research on the immune response to SARS-CoV-2. The prospective study material was composed of cDNA or gDNA derived from T cells, B-cell-depleted T cells, or PBMCs. The samples were drawn from the first 160 participants of the ongoing ImmuneRACE study and from 1,200 or so subjects provided by 6 global collaborators.

From the germline V gene (reference sequence), CDR1 is LGHDT and CDR2 is YNNKEL. V loses 4 bases at its end and J loses 1 base; junction bases beyond the gene matches: 6. From its cysteine to its phenylalanine, the CDR3 spans 16 amino acids. Only the CDR3 region is kept as DNA, spanning 48 bases read in frame from base 1. The collaborating institutions used their own protocols to collect whole blood in K2EDTA tubes. For TCRbeta analysis, collaborator samples were shipped as frozen whole blood, as isolated PBMCs, or as DNA extracted from either sample type. In regard to this clone: Its antigen is still unknown. No qualities accompany the bases; no much larger clone lies one base away.

TCRbeta CDR3 regions were amplified from genomic DNA using the immunoSEQ Assay, a bias-controlled multiplex PCR. In the original analysis: Within the assay, amplification of reference gene primers was used to estimate how many nucleated cells each sample contained. To quantify the absolute abundance of each unique TCRbeta CDR3 rearrangement, sequence reads were collapsed and filtered. For each sample, productive Simpson clonality was calculated by taking the square root of Simpson's diversity index across productive rearrangements. The immuneACCESS repertoire file appears here via TCRdb, limited to in-frame rearrangements. These files lack a portion of the clones; in checked studies, under half of the deficit traces to unresolved V genes, and the cause of the others is not known. The V and J calls and clone size come from that table; D and trimming were worked out from the DNA. In this sample the table shows some 64,000 clones, about 88% of which occur a single time. Roughly 4% of the sample belongs to the ten largest clones.

Study-level results and caveats: How much clinical and demographic metadata was included differed by source and by participant, and the metadata was provided uncurated.

This clonotype was sampled from a man between 65 and 85 years old with acute or convalescent COVID-19. The material sequenced was peripheral blood. The chain is assembled from TRBV3-1 (or the pseudogene TRBV3-2) and TRBJ2-3; TRBD1 fits 9 bases in the junction. The CDR3 region: CASSPSTGGGTDTQYF. The nucleotide sequence reads as follows: TGTGCCAGCAGCCCGTCTACAGGGGGCGGCACAGATACGCAGTATTTT.